This T cell receptor (beta chain) was identified in a study of shared clonotypes between healthy human individuals. CDR1 is MGHRA, CDR2 YSYEKL, per germline. Losses at the gene ends were 4 bases for V and 4 bases for J; bases not matched to a gene: 5. The CDR3 covers 17 residues. All the donors were Caucasian adults who lived in Nashville, Tennessee. Researchers ran the assay at a deep level. Only in-frame clones appear in the TCRdb table, and some are missing; sequencing was by immunoSEQ multiplex PCR. The top ten hold around 0.14% of the sample, which has millions of clones, approximately 90% seen once.

The chain carries TRBV4-1 and TRBJ2-1; 15 nucleotides agree with TRBD2. The sequencing input was naive CD4+ T cells sorted from blood. Regarding subset: CD45RA+ positively selected. This TCR derives from a man younger than 35 in good health. CDR3 nucleotide sequence: TGCGCCAGCAGCCGGACCGGGACTAGCGGGAGGTACAATGAGCAGTTCTTC. The encoded protein is CASSRTGTSGRYNEQFF.